The 30 T cell receptor beta chains presented below share a single source sample, sequenced in a study of low-dose radiotherapy and immunotherapy resistance in tumors. Covering alpha and beta chains, TRAV- and TRBV-specific primers were used for the first-strand cDNA. Using a constant-region primer together with a V-primer adapter, TCRs were subjected to 20 to 25 PCR cycles of amplification. One entry per CDR3 protein results from TCRdb running MiXCR on the reads. The sample includes some 13,000 distinct CDR3 sequences, 60% of them seen just once. The receptors come from a human donor with advanced metastatic prostate, ovarian, gallbladder or colorectal cancer (not recorded which). This table probably holds off-target reads from a library built for another chain.

The J gene is TRBJ1-1, the V gene TRBV5-1; D unresolved. The V gene's germline CDR1 is SGHRS and CDR2 YFSETQ. The CDR3 is 14 amino acids. V gave up 0 bases and J gave up 0 bases, with 6 bases separating them. This CDR3 is CASSLGDLNTEAFF. The CDR3 DNA reads TGCGCCAGCAGCTTGGGGGATTTGAACACTGAAGCTTTCTTT.

This clonotype was seen more than once but under ten times. The CDR3 here is CASSFDRGRSSYTF. DNA for the CDR3: TGTGCCAGCAGTTTCGACAGAGGAAGGTCGAGCTACACCTTC. The chain combines TRBV12-3 or TRBV12-4 with TRBJ1-2; possible D gene TRBD1, 5 bases. This CDR3 comprises 14 residues. V lost 3 bases to trimming and J lost 9 bases, with 17 bases between them.

This clonotype appeared a few times. The chain links TRBV27 to TRBJ2-6, with D hard to call. The germline V gene encodes CDR1 MNHEY and CDR2 SMNVEV (reference sequence). Between the trimmed V and J ends, which lost 5 bases and 0 bases, there was a span of 11 bases. The CDR3 loop spans 16 amino acids. For the CDR3, the DNA is TGTGCCAGCAGTACTATCCCAAACTCTGGGGCCAACGTCCTGACTTTC. Protein product: CASSTIPNSGANVLTF.

The chain has TRBV12-3 or TRBV12-4 and TRBJ1-6; possible D gene TRBD1, 5 bases. Trimming took off 3 bases at V and 10 bases at J, with 19 bases between the two ends. This CDR3 spans 16 amino acids. Here the CDR3 reads CASSFGSGGVGSPLHF. The DNA of the CDR3 is TGTGCCAGCAGTTTTGGGTCCGGAGGGGTCGGCTCACCCCTCCACTTT.

This clonotype came up a few times. J is TRBJ1-2 and V is TRBV28; D unresolved. The CDR3 extends over 16 amino acids. Germline CDR1 and CDR2: MDHEN and SYDVKM. The V gene lost 3 bases and the J gene lost 6 bases, with 20 bases spanning the gap. The CDR3 DNA sequence: TGTGCCAGCAGTTTTGGCTCCGCGCAGGCGTCGAATGGCTACACCTTC. Its protein is CASSFGSAQASNGYTF.

This clonotype was counted a single time. The V and J genes are TRBV28 and TRBJ2-3; the match to TRBD2 covers 14 bases. This CDR3 has 17 amino acids. V was clipped by 5 bases and J by 4 bases; unmatched bases: 8. CDR1 and CDR2 (germline): MDHEN, SYDVKM. The chain's CDR3 is CASSPPGLAGASDTQYF. In DNA form, the CDR3 reads TGTGCCAGCAGTCCGCCGGGACTAGCGGGAGCTTCAGATACGCAGTATTTT. Combining the CDR3 with reference TRBV28 and TRBJ2-3 gives the whole variable domain DVKVTQSSRYLVKRTGEKVFLECVQDMDHENMFWYRQDPGLGLRLIYFSYDVKMKEKGDIPEGYSVSREKKERFSLILESASTNQTSMYLCASSPPGLAGASDTQYFGPGTRLTVL.

V usage is TRBV29-1 and J usage is TRBJ2-2; 11 bases are a match to TRBD1. V lost 6 bases, J lost 0 bases, and 6 bases stayed unmatched. The CDR3 contains 16 residues. The germline V gene has CDR1 SQVTM and CDR2 ANQGSEA. CDR3 nucleotide sequence: TGCAGCGTGGGGGGGACAGGGGGGACGAACACCGGGGAGCTGTTTTTT. Residues: CSVGGTGGTNTGELFF.

This clonotype was counted only a few times. The chain joins TRBV12-3 or TRBV12-4 to TRBJ2-7, with D possibly matching TRBD2 (6 bases). V was shortened by 3 bases and J by 8 bases, with 11 bases between the two germline ends. The CDR3 spans 12 residues. The CDR3 bases are TGTGCCAGCAGTTTCGCGGGGTCACAGCAGTACTTC. It yields the protein CASSFAGSQQYF.

This rearrangement joins TRBV18 to TRBJ2-7; TRBD1 agrees at 10 bases. From germline, CDR1 is KGHSH and CDR2 LQKENI. The CDR3 consists of 16 residues. The V gene end was trimmed by 2 bases and the J gene end by 5 bases; junction bases not matched to a gene: 9. The CDR3: CASSPSVDRGRNEQYF. For the CDR3, the DNA is TGTGCCAGCTCACCAAGTGTTGACAGGGGGCGGAACGAGCAGTACTTC.

The rearrangement links TRBV28 to TRBJ2-7; D remains ambiguous. CDR3 length: 12 amino acids. V dropped 8 bases and J dropped 0 bases, with 8 bases sitting between them. CDR1 is MDHEN, CDR2 SYDVKM, per germline. The CDR3: CASSTVSYEQYF. For the CDR3, the DNA is TGTGCCAGCTCTACGGTCTCCTACGAGCAGTACTTC.

This clonotype appeared a single time. The chain recombines TRBV12-3 or TRBV12-4 with TRBJ2-1, with TRBD2 matching over 9 bases. The J segment lost 3 bases and the V segment lost 7 bases, leaving 10 bases of the junction unmatched. The CDR3 is 16 residues long. The CDR3 bases are TGTGCCAGCACCATTTTCCTTAGCGGGGGCTACAATGAGCAGTTCTTC. This sequence encodes CASTIFLSGGYNEQFF.

This chain links TRBV6-2 or TRBV6-3 with TRBJ2-3; TRBD2 matches at 9 bases. Per germline, CDR1 MNHEY and CDR2 SVGEGT. The V gene end was trimmed by 2 bases and the J gene end by 4 bases; junction bases not matched to a gene: 10. This CDR3 contains 17 residues. The CDR3 loop is CASSYVLGLAKADTQYF. The CDR3 DNA sequence: TGTGCCAGCAGTTACGTGTTAGGACTAGCGAAGGCAGATACGCAGTATTTT.

The chain employs TRBV12-3 or TRBV12-4 and TRBJ1-2; D may be TRBD1 (5 bases). CDR3 size: 15 residues. Deletions cut 2 bases from V and 1 base from J, with 11 bases between. CDR3 DNA: TGTGCCAGCAGTTTAAGGGGCCTCCATAACTATGGCTACACCTTC. It is translated as CASSLRGLHNYGYTF.

This clonotype was seen a single time. The V and J genes are TRBV28 and TRBJ1-2; possible D gene TRBD1, 6 bases. The CDR3 runs 14 residues. Trimming removed 3 bases at V and 0 bases at J, with 8 bases between. Germline CDR1 MDHEN, CDR2 SYDVKM. CDR3 nucleotides: TGTGCCAGCAGTTTGGACAGAGCTAACTATGGCTACACCTTC. Amino acid sequence: CASSLDRANYGYTF.

The CDR3 here is CASSLLADSYEQYF. The CDR3 DNA sequence: TGTGCCAGCAGTTTACTAGCGGACTCCTACGAGCAGTACTTC. This chain links TRBV28 with TRBJ2-7; 7 bases are a match to TRBD2. The CDR3 totals 14 residues. CDR1 and CDR2 from the germline V gene are MDHEN and SYDVKM. J lost 0 bases, V lost 2 bases, and 1 base had no gene match.

This clonotype has just a few counts. The rearrangement links TRBV12-3 or TRBV12-4 to TRBJ2-1; tentatively, D is TRBD1 (6 bases). The V end was cut by 8 bases, the J end by 1 base, with 15 bases between. This CDR3 has 15 amino acids. The CDR3 DNA reads TGTGCCAGCCACAATGGCAGGGGTTCCTACAATGAGCAGTTCTTC. It yields the protein CASHNGRGSYNEQFF.

The chain has TRBV6-4 and TRBJ2-3; 13 positions agree with TRBD2. V shed 9 bases and J 2 bases; nucleotides not matched to a gene: 14. The CDR3 totals 18 residues. CDR1 MRHNA and CDR2 SNTAGT come from the germline V gene. DNA for the CDR3: TGTGCCAGAGCGGGACTAGCGGGACCTAACCCAATCACAGATACGCAGTATTTT. It translates to CARAGLAGPNPITDTQYF.

In this sample, this clonotype turned up a few times. This sequence joins TRBV7-2 and TRBJ2-1; D is possibly TRBD2 (5 bases). V was trimmed by 1 base and J by 8 bases, leaving 6 bases between them. The V gene's germline CDR1 is SGHTA and CDR2 FQGNSA. The CDR3 spans 12 residues. The CDR3, as DNA: TGTGCCAGCAGCTTAGGAGCGGATGAGCAGTTCTTC. Its translation: CASSLGADEQFF.

The chain uses TRBV9 and TRBJ2-4; possible D gene TRBD1, 6 bases. V gave up 4 bases and J gave up 1 base, with 12 bases separating them. The length of the CDR3 is 15 residues. The germline gives CDR1 SGDLS, CDR2 YYNGEE. The CDR3 DNA reads as TGTGCCAGCAGCACAGGGTTTTCGGCCAAAAACATTCAGTACTTC. It encodes CASSTGFSAKNIQYF.

The rearrangement joins TRBV27 to TRBJ2-7; 7 nucleotides line up with TRBD1. Per germline, CDR1 MNHEY and CDR2 SMNVEV (reference sequence). The CDR3 runs 15 residues. Germline trimming cut 4 bases from V and 2 bases from J; bases unmatched to any gene: 8. The CDR3 spells CASSSRAGGTYEQYF. CDR3 coding DNA: TGTGCCAGCAGTTCTCGCGCAGGGGGAACCTACGAGCAGTACTTC.

V usage is TRBV6-2 or TRBV6-3 and J usage is TRBJ2-5, with D unresolved. This CDR3 has 11 residues. CDR1 MNHEY and CDR2 SVGEGT come from the germline V gene. V lost 5 bases, J lost 5 bases, and 6 bases lay in between. The CDR3 DNA reads as TGTGCCAGCAGTACCGCCGAGACCCAGTACTTC. This sequence encodes CASSTAETQYF.

V usage is TRBV11-2 and J usage is TRBJ2-3, with D unclear. The germline V gene encodes CDR1 SGHAT and CDR2 FQNNGV. Between the trimmed V and J ends, which lost 1 base and 5 bases, there was a span of 4 bases. This CDR3 region has 12 residues. DNA of the CDR3: TGTGCCAGCAGCTTAGTCCAAGATACGCAGTATTTT. Its protein product is CASSLVQDTQYF.

V gene TRBV4-1 combines with J gene TRBJ1-5, with D unclear. Germline CDR1 and CDR2: MGHRA and YSYEKL. V gave up 0 bases and J gave up 5 bases, with 8 bases separating them. The CDR3 is 14 amino acids. The CDR3 protein is CASSQDVGYQPQHF. The CDR3 DNA sequence: TGCGCCAGCAGCCAAGATGTAGGGTATCAGCCCCAGCATTTT.

This clonotype rates as medium-sized. The chain recombines TRBV4-2 with TRBJ2-2; 9 bases agree with TRBD2. V was clipped by 0 bases and J by 9 bases; unmatched bases: 8. The CDR3 consists of 16 residues. Germline CDR1 and CDR2: LGHNA and YNFKEQ. The CDR3 is CASSQDETSGARELFF. The CDR3 region has the DNA TGTGCCAGCAGCCAAGATGAGACTAGCGGTGCCCGGGAGCTGTTTTTT.

The chain recombines TRBV4-2 with TRBJ2-7, with 11 nucleotides matching TRBD2. Germline V lookup: CDR1 LGHNA, CDR2 YNFKEQ. The CDR3 has 17 amino acids. Germline trimming cut 3 bases from V and 0 bases from J; bases unmatched to any gene: 7. The CDR3 region is CASSQRLAGFSSYEQYF. DNA for the CDR3: TGTGCCAGCAGCCAGAGACTAGCGGGATTTAGCTCCTACGAGCAGTACTTC.

The J gene is TRBJ2-3, the V gene TRBV5-1; 8 nucleotides align to TRBD1. The CDR3 is made up of 17 amino acids. Per the germline V gene, CDR1 is SGHRS and CDR2 is YFSETQ. Trimming at V came to 3 bases and at J to 5 bases, leaving 14 bases not matched to a gene. The CDR3 bases are TGCGCCAGCAGCTCGAATCCCGGGACAGGACGGGGAGATACGCAGTATTTT. This translates into CASSSNPGTGRGDTQYF.

The table lists this clonotype with a few counts. The chain recombines TRBV6-1 with TRBJ2-7, with 8 bases fitting TRBD1. This CDR3 contains 14 residues. The trim removed 6 bases at V and 3 bases at J, leaving 7 bases unmatched. CDR1 MNHNS and CDR2 SASEGT come from the germline V gene. The CDR3 reads CASRHDRGSYEQYF. CDR3 nucleotide sequence: TGTGCCAGCAGGCACGACAGGGGAAGCTACGAGCAGTACTTC.

This chain uses TRBV5-6 with TRBJ2-7; 11 positions agree with TRBD2. J gave up 4 bases and V 2 bases, and 2 bases lay outside the gene matches. In germline, CDR1 is SGHDT, CDR2 YYEEEE. The CDR3 has 14 residues. In nucleotides, the CDR3 is TGTGCCAGCAGCTTCGGACTAGCGGGTTACGAGCAGTACTTC. It codes for CASSFGLAGYEQYF. Together with reference TRBV5-6 and TRBJ2-7, the CDR3 gives the full variable domain: DAGVTQSPTHLIKTRGQQVTLRCSPKSGHDTVSWYQQALGQGPQFIFQYYEEEERQRGNFPDRFSGHQFPNYSSELNVNALLLGDSALYLCASSFGLAGYEQYFGPGTRLTVT.

This clonotype has only a few counts. The chain carries TRBV28 and TRBJ2-7, with TRBD1 as a possible D gene (6 bases). This CDR3 is built from 14 residues. Trimming took 4 bases from V and 6 from J, leaving 16 bases between them. Germline values: CDR1 MDHEN, CDR2 SYDVKM. CDR3 sequence: CASSSPHLGGEQYF. The CDR3, as DNA: TGTGCCAGCAGTTCACCCCACCTAGGGGGCGAGCAGTACTTC.

Remarks on this clonotype: Mismatch with germline at one junction end may stem from a read error. V and J are TRBV13 and TRBJ2-3; D may be TRBD1 (5 bases). CDR1 PRHDT and CDR2 FYEKMQ come from the germline V gene (reference sequence). CDR3 length: 15 residues. The CDR3 loop reads CACSLIDSYTDTQYF. CDR3 bases: TGTGCCTGCAGCTTAATTGACAGCTACACAGATACGCAGTATTTT.